This entry describes one T cell receptor (beta chain). The data are from a study of control samples from healthy donors and cancer patients. The method was immunoSEQ multiplex PCR; TCRdb's version includes in-frame clones alone and lacks a portion of them. The sample includes some 150,000 clones, approximately 93% seen only once; the top ten take approximately 2.5%. V trimming: 2 bases; J trimming: 5 bases; junction bases outside the gene matches: 19. The CDR3 contains 19 residues. Germline V CDR1 and CDR2: MDHEN, SYDVKM. The genes are TRBV28 and TRBJ1-2; 8 bases are shared with TRBD1. This receptor was taken from a man aged 45 to 65 in good health. The sequenced material came from blood. The CDR3, as DNA: TGTGCCAGCAGTTTAAGTTTCAGGGGGCGGGAGATCGAGCCGTATGGCTACACCTTC. Its protein is CASSLSFRGREIEPYGYTF.